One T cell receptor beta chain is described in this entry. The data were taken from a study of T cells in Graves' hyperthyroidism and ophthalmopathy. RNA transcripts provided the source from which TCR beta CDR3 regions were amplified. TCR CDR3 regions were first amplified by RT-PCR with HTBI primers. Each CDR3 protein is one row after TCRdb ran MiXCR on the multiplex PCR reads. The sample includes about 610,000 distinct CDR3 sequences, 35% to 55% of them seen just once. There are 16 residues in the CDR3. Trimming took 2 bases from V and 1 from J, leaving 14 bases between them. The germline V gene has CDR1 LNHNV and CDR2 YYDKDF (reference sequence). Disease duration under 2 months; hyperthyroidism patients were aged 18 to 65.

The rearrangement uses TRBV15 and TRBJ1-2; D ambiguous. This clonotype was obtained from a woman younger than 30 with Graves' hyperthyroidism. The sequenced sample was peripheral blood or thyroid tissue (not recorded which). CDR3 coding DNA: TGTGCCACCAGCAGATGGGAAACAGTACTTAACTATGGCTACACCTTC. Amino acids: CATSRWETVLNYGYTF.